Below are 8 T cell receptor beta chains sequenced from a single sample in a study of CD8 T cells in ankylosing spondylitis. Each CDR3 protein gets one entry after TCRdb re-called the 5' RACE reads with MiXCR. This table holds some 30,000 distinct CDR3 sequences, 13% to 15% found once. Specimen: blood. These receptors all stem from a male donor with ankylosing spondylitis or in good health (not recorded which).

The genes are TRBV24-1 and TRBJ2-3, with D uncertain. The CDR3 runs 14 residues. V was pared by 1 base and J by 1 base, with 5 bases between. The germline V gene encodes CDR1 KGHDR and CDR2 SFDVKD. CDR3 bases: TGTGCCACCAGTGATTTCGGCGGCACAGATACGCAGTATTTT. Protein sequence: CATSDFGGTDTQYF.

This chain joins TRBV7-2 and TRBJ2-1; D is undetermined. CDR1 is SGHTA and CDR2 is FQGNSA in the germline V gene. Trimming stripped 8 bases from V and 5 bases from J, with 4 bases between. This CDR3 region has 10 residues. In DNA form, the CDR3 reads TGTGCCAGCGGCGACAATGAGCAGTTCTTC. It is translated as CASGDNEQFF.

This clonotype was seen a few times. This chain joins TRBV7-9 and TRBJ2-5, with a tentative D call TRBD2 (5 bases). The CDR3 runs 15 residues. Trimming cost V 5 bases and J 0 bases, with 13 bases left between them. Germline CDR1 and CDR2: SEHNR and FQNEAQ (reference sequence). In nucleotides, the CDR3 is TGTGCCAGCAGCCCCGGCGGGTTGTACCAAGAGACCCAGTACTTC. This gives the protein CASSPGGLYQETQYF.

This clonotype was recorded many times. The rearrangement uses TRBV7-2 and TRBJ2-3, with 9 positions matching TRBD1. Germline CDR1 SGHTA, CDR2 FQGNSA. The trim removed 2 bases at V and 6 bases at J, leaving 9 bases unmatched. The CDR3 spans 16 residues. The DNA of the CDR3 is TGTGCCAGCAGCTTATTCGCGGGACAGGGACAGGATACGCAGTATTTT. Its protein product is CASSLFAGQGQDTQYF.

This clonotype turned up a few times. This rearrangement joins TRBV7-3 to TRBJ1-1, with unresolved D. The CDR3 spans 13 residues. V was cut by 0 bases and J by 6 bases, with 8 bases left in between. Germline V gene sequence: CDR1 SGHTA, CDR2 FQGTGA. The CDR3 region is CASSLTGRAEAFF. CDR3 nucleotides: TGTGCCAGCAGCTTAACGGGCAGAGCTGAAGCTTTCTTT.

CDR3 residues: CASSFGGRDTGELFF. The CDR3 coding sequence is TGTGCCAGCAGCTTTGGGGGGCGCGACACCGGGGAGCTGTTTTTT. The gene calls are TRBV7-3 and TRBJ2-2; either TRBD1 or TRBD2 may supply D (6 bases each). Trimming cost V 3 bases and J 3 bases, with 11 bases left between them. This CDR3 region has 15 residues. Germline lookup yields CDR1 SGHTA and CDR2 FQGTGA.

The chain recombines TRBV11-2 with TRBJ2-5; 9 positions agree with TRBD1. The ends lost 3 bases at V and 2 bases at J; junction bases unmatched: 7. Germline values: CDR1 SGHAT, CDR2 FQNNGV. The CDR3 runs 16 residues. The CDR3 sequence: CASSLTGQGIQETQYF. The CDR3 bases are TGTGCCAGCAGCTTGACGGGACAGGGAATTCAAGAGACCCAGTACTTC.

A few counts support this clonotype. The chain employs TRBV29-1 and TRBJ2-1; 7 bases line up with TRBD2. CDR3 length: 11 amino acids. Losses at the gene ends were 4 bases for V and 8 bases for J; bases not matched to a gene: 2. Germline CDR1 and CDR2: SQVTM and ANQGSEA. The CDR3: CSVAAGDEQFF. CDR3 nucleotides: TGCAGCGTTGCTGCGGGGGATGAGCAGTTCTTC.